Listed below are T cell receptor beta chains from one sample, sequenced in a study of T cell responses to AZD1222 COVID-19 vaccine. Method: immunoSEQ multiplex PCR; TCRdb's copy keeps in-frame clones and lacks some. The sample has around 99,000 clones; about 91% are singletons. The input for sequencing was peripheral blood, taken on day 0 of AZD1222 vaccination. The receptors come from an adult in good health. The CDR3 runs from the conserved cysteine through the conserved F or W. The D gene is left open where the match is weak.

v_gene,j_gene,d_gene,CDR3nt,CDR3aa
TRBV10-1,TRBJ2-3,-,TGCGCCAGCAGTGGCGTAAAGGCAGGGGCACCCACAGATACGCAGTATTTT,CASSGVKAGAPTDTQYF
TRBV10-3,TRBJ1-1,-,TGTGCCATCAGTGAGTCTCAGGTTCTGAACACTGAAGCTTTCTTT,CAISESQVLNTEAFF
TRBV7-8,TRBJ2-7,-,TGTGCCAGCAGCCGTGACAGGCTTTCCTACGAGCAGTACTTC,CASSRDRLSYEQYF
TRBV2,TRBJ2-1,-,TGTGCCCATTACAGGCCCGCCAGATACAATGAGCAGTTCTTC,CAHYRPARYNEQFF
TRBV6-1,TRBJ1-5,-,TGTGCCAGCAGTGAAGCGCTCGGGGGCTATAGCAATCAGCCCCAGCATTTT,CASSEALGGYSNQPQHF
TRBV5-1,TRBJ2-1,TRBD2,TGCGCCAGCAGCTTAGCGGGAGGGAACTCCTACAATGAGCAGTTCTTC,CASSLAGGNSYNEQFF
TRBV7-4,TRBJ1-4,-,TGTGCCAGCAGCTTAGCCCTCCGCGGGGTGGGTGAAAAACTGTTTTTT,CASSLALRGVGEKLFF
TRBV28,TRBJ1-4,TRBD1,TGTGCCAGCAGATCCCCAGGGGGGACTAATGAAAAACTGTTTTTT,CASRSPGGTNEKLFF
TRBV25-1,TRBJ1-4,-,TGTGCCAGCAGGGACGGCGCAACTAATGAAAAACTGTTTTTT,CASRDGATNEKLFF
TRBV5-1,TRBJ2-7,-,TGCGCCAGCAGCAGGGACTCTGCCTACGAGCAGTACTTC,CASSRDSAYEQYF
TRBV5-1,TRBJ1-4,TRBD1,TGCGCCAGCAGCCCGACAGGGCAGGATGAAAAACTGTTTTTT,CASSPTGQDEKLFF